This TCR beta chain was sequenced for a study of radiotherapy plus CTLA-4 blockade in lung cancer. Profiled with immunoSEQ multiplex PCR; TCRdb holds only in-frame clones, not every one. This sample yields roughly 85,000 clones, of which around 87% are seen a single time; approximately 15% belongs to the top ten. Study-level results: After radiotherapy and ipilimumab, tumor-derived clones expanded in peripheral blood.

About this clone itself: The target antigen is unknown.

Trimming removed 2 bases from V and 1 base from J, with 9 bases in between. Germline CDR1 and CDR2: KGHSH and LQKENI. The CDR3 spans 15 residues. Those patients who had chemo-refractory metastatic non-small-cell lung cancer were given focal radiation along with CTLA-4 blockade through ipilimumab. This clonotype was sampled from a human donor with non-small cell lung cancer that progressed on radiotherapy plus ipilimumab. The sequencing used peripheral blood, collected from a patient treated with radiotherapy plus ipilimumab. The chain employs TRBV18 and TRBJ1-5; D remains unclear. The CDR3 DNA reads TGTGCCAGCTCACCAAACGACGGAAGCAATCAGCCCCAGCATTTT. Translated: CASSPNDGSNQPQHF.